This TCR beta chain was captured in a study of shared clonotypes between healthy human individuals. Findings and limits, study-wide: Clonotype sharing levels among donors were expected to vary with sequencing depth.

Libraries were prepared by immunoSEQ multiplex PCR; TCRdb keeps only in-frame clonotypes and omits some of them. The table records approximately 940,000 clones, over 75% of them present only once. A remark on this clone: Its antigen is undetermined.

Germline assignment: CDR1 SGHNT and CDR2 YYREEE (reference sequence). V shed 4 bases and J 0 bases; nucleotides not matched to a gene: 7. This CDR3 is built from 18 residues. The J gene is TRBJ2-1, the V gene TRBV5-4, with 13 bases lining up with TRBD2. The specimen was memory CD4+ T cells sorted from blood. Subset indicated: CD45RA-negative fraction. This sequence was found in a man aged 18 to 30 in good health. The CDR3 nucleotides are TGTGCCAGCAGCCGTCCGGGACTAGCGGGAAGCTCCTACAATGAGCAGTTCTTC. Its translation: CASSRPGLAGSSYNEQFF.